The clone carrying this T cell receptor (beta chain) was counted between two and nine times. The antigen remains undetermined. These data belong to a study of CD8+CD57+ T cells in acquired aplastic anemia. Whole-study context: On average, sorted CD4+ and CD8+ cells gave 3.2 ug of DNA. Researchers reported that healthy donors averaged roughly 10 million reads for CD4+ cells. Study-level results: Patients were compared with controls for CD8+ Simpson's diversity, and no significant difference emerged. Sharing between patients and controls was observed for twenty-nine CD8+ CDR3 sequences.

The junction had 4 bases not matched to a gene; V was cut back by 5 bases and J by 6 bases. The CDR3 is 13 amino acids. Germline CDR1 is LNHDA and CDR2 is SQIVND (reference sequence). The use of genomic DNA as template underpinned the TCR beta VDJ and CDR3 profiling. TCRdb redid the calling of the reads with MiXCR, one entry per CDR3 protein. The table lists 60,000 to 75,000 distinct CDR3 sequences, roughly 58% of them singletons, with under 3% in the top ten. The source is a human donor in good health, serving as a control. The gene calls are TRBV19 and TRBJ1-1; 9 bases line up with TRBD1. The source material was sorted CD4+, CD8+, or CD8+CD57+ T cells (not recorded which) from PBMCs. The CDR3 region has the DNA TGTGCCAGTAGTTTACAGGGGGCCGCTGAAGCTTTCTTT. This translates into CASSLQGAAEAFF. The whole variable domain, filled in from reference TRBV19 and TRBJ1-1, reads DGGITQSPKYLFRKEGQNVTLSCEQNLNHDAMYWYRQDPGQGLRLIYYSQIVNDFQKGDIAEGYSVSREKKESFPLTVTSAQKNPTAFYLCASSLQGAAEAFFGQGTRLTVV.